This T cell receptor beta chain was captured by sequencing in a study of CD8 T cells in ankylosing spondylitis (dated by TCRdb to 2016 to 2017). Some background on the complete study: The study set out to find disease-linked TCR variants by profiling T cell receptor beta repertoires in ankylosing spondylitis patients and healthy donors. The whole study cohort included over a hundred healthy donors and 25 or so ankylosing spondylitis patients. Peripheral blood was sampled, and synovial fluid was additionally collected from ankylosing spondylitis patients. General study outcomes and caveats: A TCR beta motif of eight highly homologous amino acid variants appeared characteristic of blood from ankylosing spondylitis patients. A CD8+ phenotype was shown by the disease-linked clones, which were found at relatively low frequencies in peripheral blood. Some TCR beta motif variants had previously been reported in synovial fluid and blood of reactive arthritis patients, which suggested common disease-initiation mechanisms. According to the report, matched synovial fluid samples from ankylosing spondylitis patients were significantly enriched for the disease-linked clones.

Instrument on record: Illumina HiSeq 2500. Quantitative 5'-RACE with molecular barcodes was the method used to prepare the TCR beta libraries. Regarding the original processing steps: To identify disease-linked TCR variants, a new computational method was used, one built on a probabilistic model of VDJ rearrangement. TCRdb ran its own pipeline on the public reads, namely fastp trimming at Q25 and MiXCR clone calling, and kept in-frame beta chains. CDR3 protein duplicates are merged, each entry listing the most common genes and DNA. None of the V and J calls come from the authors' own analysis; TCRdb made them. The sample data list about 440,000 distinct CDR3 sequences, and roughly a sixth of these were observed just once. The ten largest clones capture just over 1% of the sample. On this clonotype: Its antigen remains unidentified. Within one base of it there is no much larger clone, and no base qualities were kept.

Sequencing used blood, either unsorted or a sorted T cell fraction (not recorded which). This receptor was obtained from a male donor with ankylosing spondylitis.

This receptor carries the CDR3 CASSSPRGRNEQYF. DNA sequence: TGTGCCAGCAGCTCTCCGCGGGGGAGAAACGAGCAGTACTTC. The sequence links TRBV7-9 to TRBJ2-7; TRBD2 lines up with 7 middle nucleotides. CDR1 and CDR2 are drawn from the germline V gene (reference sequence): SEHNR, FQNEAQ. From the cysteine up to the phenylalanine, the CDR3 has a length of 14 residues. Of all the DNA, just the CDR3 is kept, 42 bases in frame from base 1. Unmatched junction bases come to 8, with V trimmed by 4 bases and J by 5 bases.